One T cell receptor (beta chain) is described in this entry. The antigen remains unidentified. The data belong to a study of cytomegalovirus exposure and HLA in healthy donors. Germline lookup yields CDR1 SQVTM and CDR2 ANQGSEA. V was clipped by 4 bases and J by 5 bases; unmatched bases: 8. This CDR3 contains 14 residues. The PCR ran on 60 Vbeta and 13 Jbeta primers. Produced via immunoSEQ multiplex PCR; TCRdb's table is partial and in-frame only. The sample has over 100,000 clones, about three quarters seen once. Study conclusions and caveats: The likely explanation for a cluster of highly shared sequence variants was sequencing artifact. Analysis performed later showed TCR beta chains linked to HLA being more clonally expanded than equally common others.

Sequenced: PBMCs. The receptor was isolated from a young woman in good health and CMV-seropositive. The rearrangement joins TRBV29-1 to TRBJ2-3; 8 nucleotides agree with TRBD1. DNA for the CDR3: TGCAGCGTTGTGACAGGGGTAAGGCAAGATACGCAGTATTTT. Translating gives CSVVTGVRQDTQYF.